Listed here are 31 T cell receptor beta chains from one sample, sequenced in a study of type 1 and type 2 diabetes patients. Genomic DNA was the PCR template. Multiplex PCR with 30 forward and 13 reverse primers amplified the TCR beta CDR3. TCRdb fed the multiplex PCR reads into MiXCR, producing one record per CDR3 protein. The sample yields about 270,000 distinct CDR3 sequences, more than 45% seen once. The sequenced material came from peripheral blood mononuclear cells (PBMCs). These receptor sequences come from a man aged 18 to 35 with type 2 diabetes.

The CDR3 DNA follows: TGTGCCAGCAGCTTCGACGAGACCCAGTATTTT. Translating gives CASSFDETQYF. The chain couples TRBV14 to TRBJ2-3; D gene ambiguous. Germline assignment: CDR1 SGHDN and CDR2 FVKESK. The CDR3 spans 11 residues. V dropped 5 bases and J dropped 12 bases, with 12 bases sitting between them.

This clonotype was counted once. The chain carries TRBV7-6 and TRBJ1-1; maybe TRBD1 (6 bases). Per germline, CDR1 SGHVS and CDR2 FNYEAQ. V shed 5 bases and J shed 2 bases, with 21 bases lying between them. This CDR3 is built from 17 residues. As DNA, the CDR3 is TGTGCCAGCAGCGTCTGTACCCGGGACACTTGCAACACTGAAGCTTTCTTT. Amino acid sequence: CASSVCTRDTCNTEAFF.

The rearrangement joins TRBV7-2 to TRBJ1-6; D unresolved. CDR1 and CDR2 (germline): SGHTA, FQGNSA. There are 13 residues in the CDR3. Trimming took off 2 bases at V and 11 bases at J, with 10 bases between the two ends. DNA of the CDR3: TGTGCCAGCAGCTTAAACAGCTGGGCACCCCTCCACTTT. It specifies CASSLNSWAPLHF.

As for this clonotype: A much larger clonotype is one base distant, so this may be a read error. The V call is TRBV19, the J call TRBJ2-7, with a weak D call TRBD2 (5 bases). The CDR3 is made up of 14 amino acids. Germline V gene data show CDR1 as LNHDA and CDR2 as SQIVND (reference sequence). In DNA, the CDR3 is TGTGCCAGTAGTATCGTCAGCGGAGGCTACGAGCAGTGCTTC. This gives the protein CASSIVSGGYEQCF.

The chain combines TRBV7-2 with TRBJ2-7; D is ambiguous. From germline, CDR1 is SGHTA and CDR2 FQGNSA. The V gene lost 3 bases and the J gene lost 0 bases, with 12 bases spanning the gap. The CDR3 covers 15 residues. CDR3 residues: CASSLAPRSSYEQYF. CDR3 in DNA: TGTGCCAGCAGCTTGGCCCCGAGGAGCTCCTACGAGCAGTACTTC.

This rearrangement joins TRBV4-1 to TRBJ1-2; TRBD1 is a possible D gene (6 bases). The V end was cut by 5 bases, the J end by 3 bases, with 16 bases between. The germline V gene has CDR1 MGHRA and CDR2 YSYEKL. This CDR3 region has 15 residues. CDR3 nucleotides: TGCGCCAGCAGCTTAGACGGACAGTATGACTATGGCTACACCTTC. Its translation: CASSLDGQYDYGYTF.

V and J are TRBV6-1 and TRBJ2-1, with D hard to call. The V end was cut by 7 bases, the J end by 8 bases, with 15 bases between. The CDR3 length is 13 residues. Germline V gene lookup returns CDR1 MNHNS and CDR2 SASEGT. The CDR3 sequence is CASNPPERHEQFF. The CDR3 DNA reads as TGTGCCAGCAACCCTCCGGAACGACATGAGCAGTTCTTC.

The gene calls are TRBV7-2 and TRBJ1-6; no reliable D call. Germline V gene data show CDR1 as SGHTA and CDR2 as FQGNSA. The CDR3 has 15 residues. V lost 1 base to trimming and J lost 7 bases, with 11 bases between them. The CDR3 region has the DNA TGTGCCAGCAGCTTAGGGGCAGCAACAAATTCACCCCTCCACTTT. Its translation is CASSLGAATNSPLHF.

CDR3 sequence: CATSDPGPRGNNEQFF. The CDR3 DNA sequence: TGTGCCACCAGTGACCCCGGGCCCAGGGGGAACAATGAGCAGTTCTTC. The rearrangement uses TRBV24-1 and TRBJ2-1, with 7 positions matching TRBD1. This CDR3 has 16 residues. With V trimmed by 4 bases and J by 5 bases, 10 bases remained unmatched. The germline gives CDR1 KGHDR, CDR2 SFDVKD.

The chain recombines TRBV19 with TRBJ1-3; D is ambiguous. Germline V gene lookup returns CDR1 LNHDA and CDR2 SQIVND (reference sequence). CDR3 size: 16 residues. With 6 bases removed from V and 0 bases from J, the gap between germline ends came to 15 bases. The CDR3 bases are TGTGCCAGTAGGCAAACCGTGGGGAGCTCTGGAAACACCATATATTTT. This translates into CASRQTVGSSGNTIYF.

This clonotype showed up just a few times. This chain links TRBV10-3 with TRBJ2-1; tentatively, D is TRBD2 (7 bases). This CDR3 has 14 amino acids. Looked up from germline, CDR1 is ENHRY and CDR2 is SYGVKD. Trimming cost V 3 bases and J 9 bases, with 15 bases left between them. CDR3: CAISESPAGAEQFF. In DNA, the CDR3 is TGTGCCATCAGTGAATCCCCCGCGGGGGCTGAGCAGTTCTTC.

The gene calls are TRBV7-6 and TRBJ2-7, with TRBD2 as a possible D gene (5 bases). Germline V lookup: CDR1 SGHVS, CDR2 FNYEAQ. The V end was cut by 2 bases, the J end by 0 bases, with 8 bases between. The length of the CDR3 is 14 residues. The CDR3 sequence: CASSLQADSYEQYF. CDR3 nucleotide sequence: TGTGCCAGCAGCTTACAAGCGGACTCCTACGAGCAGTACTTC.

This clonotype has just a few counts. This rearrangement joins TRBV12-3 or TRBV12-4 to TRBJ1-1; D is unclear. Trimming removed 5 bases from V and 5 bases from J, with 9 bases in between. This CDR3 region has 12 residues. Written as DNA, the CDR3 is TGTGCCAGCAGTCCCGGACTGACTGAAGCTTTCTTT. Translated, it gives CASSPGLTEAFF.

This clonotype was found once. This chain uses TRBV6-1 with TRBJ2-5, with TRBD2 matching 13 bases. Germline lookup yields CDR1 MNHNS and CDR2 SASEGT. This CDR3 region has 14 residues. The CDR3 protein is CALGTSGDQETQYF. CDR3 coding DNA: TGTGCTCTCGGGACTAGCGGGGACCAAGAGACCCAGTACTTC.

J is TRBJ1-1 and V is TRBV5-5; D is uncertain. Per the germline V gene, CDR1 is SGHKS and CDR2 is YYEKEE (reference sequence). Trimming shortened V by 0 bases and J by 5 bases, and 8 bases separated the two germline ends. This CDR3 has 13 amino acids. The chain's CDR3 is CASSLGWRTEAFF. The DNA for the CDR3 is TGTGCCAGCAGCTTGGGCTGGAGGACTGAAGCTTTCTTT.

To note about this clonotype: A junction end diverges from the germline sequence, so it may reflect a read error. The CDR3 loop reads CAGRRGGRGEKLFF. In DNA form, the CDR3 reads TGTGCCGGGAGGAGGGGGGGCAGGGGAGAAAAACTGTTTTTT. The gene calls are TRBV30 and TRBJ1-4, with a weak D call TRBD1 (6 bases). The CDR3 totals 14 residues. CDR1 and CDR2 from the germline V gene are GTSNPN and SVGIG (reference sequence).

In DNA, the CDR3 is TGTGCCAGCAGTGAAGATGGGGACAGGGGGGAGGACTACACCTTC. This sequence encodes CASSEDGDRGEDYTF. V usage is TRBV2 and J usage is TRBJ1-2; 11 bases match TRBD1. Germline loops: CDR1 SNHLY, CDR2 FYNNEI. The trim removed 1 base at V and 10 bases at J, leaving 8 bases unmatched. There are 15 residues in the CDR3.

This clonotype was recorded a few times. The chain links TRBV28 to TRBJ2-7; tentative D call: TRBD2 (5 bases). V lost 10 bases to trimming and J lost 4 bases, with 11 bases between them. Looked up from germline, CDR1 is MDHEN and CDR2 is SYDVKM. The CDR3 spans 11 residues. This CDR3 reads CATTSGYEQYF. CDR3 nucleotide sequence: TGTGCCACCACGAGCGGTTACGAGCAGTACTTC. The variable domain in full, with the rest retrieved from reference TRBV28 and TRBJ2-7, is DVKVTQSSRYLVKRTGEKVFLECVQDMDHENMFWYRQDPGLGLRLIYFSYDVKMKEKGDIPEGYSVSREKKERFSLILESASTNQTSMYLCATTSGYEQYFGPGTRLTVT.

This chain joins TRBV9 and TRBJ1-6, with 8 bases fitting TRBD1. The V segment lost 0 bases and the J segment 2 bases; nucleotides outside the gene matches: 4. The CDR3 contains 17 residues. The germline CDR1 and CDR2 sequences are SGDLS and YYNGEE. The CDR3 sequence: CASSVEGQGTYNSPLHF. The CDR3 bases are TGTGCCAGCAGCGTAGAAGGACAGGGCACCTATAATTCACCCCTCCACTTT.

A single count supports this clonotype. This chain joins TRBV27 and TRBJ2-7; TRBD1 agrees at 8 bases. The CDR3 is 14 amino acids. Germline V CDR1 and CDR2: MNHEY, SMNVEV (reference sequence). J was trimmed by 0 bases and V by 6 bases; bases with no gene match: 4. CDR3: CASRAQGASYEQYF. The CDR3, as DNA: TGTGCCAGCAGGGCCCAGGGGGCCTCCTACGAGCAGTACTTC.

This chain uses TRBV19 with TRBJ1-2; 8 positions match TRBD1. V shed 8 bases, J shed 8 bases, and the junction held 10 bases outside the gene matches. The germline CDR1 and CDR2 sequences are LNHDA and SQIVND (reference sequence). The length of the CDR3 is 13 residues. The CDR3 loop is CASQRQGARGYTF. The CDR3 coding sequence is TGTGCCAGTCAGAGGCAGGGGGCGCGAGGCTACACCTTC.

This clonotype was counted only a few times. The CDR3 sequence is CASSRDLLQGGTGELFF. The DNA of the CDR3 is TGTGCCAGCAGCCGCGATTTATTGCAGGGCGGCACCGGGGAGCTGTTTTTT. The rearrangement uses TRBV7-3 and TRBJ2-2, with D possibly TRBD1 on 5 matching bases. The CDR3 runs to 17 residues. V lost 5 bases to trimming and J lost 4 bases, with 20 bases between them. CDR1 SGHTA and CDR2 FQGTGA come from the germline V gene.

This sequence joins TRBV7-9 and TRBJ2-7; possible D gene TRBD1, 5 bases. Germline values: CDR1 SEHNR, CDR2 FQNEAQ (reference sequence). This CDR3 is built from 13 residues. CDR3 nucleotide sequence: TGTGCATCCTGGGGCGATGGGAACTACGAGCAGTACTTC. Translating gives CASWGDGNYEQYF.

In this sample, this clonotype turned up a few times. This rearrangement joins TRBV6-5 to TRBJ2-7, with a possible D match to TRBD1 (6 bases). CDR3 length: 14 residues. Germline assignment: CDR1 MNHEY and CDR2 SVGAGI. Deletions cut 5 bases from V and 0 bases from J, with 11 bases between. CDR3 bases: TGTGCCAGCAGTGTTGGGACAAGCTCCTACGAGCAGTACTTC. Its translation: CASSVGTSSYEQYF.

This clonotype was found a few times. The chain employs TRBV11-2 and TRBJ1-1, with D tentatively TRBD1 (5 bases). CDR3 length: 15 amino acids. V was shortened by 10 bases and J by 5 bases, with 23 bases between the two germline ends. Germline V gene data show CDR1 as SGHAT and CDR2 as FQNNGV. The CDR3, as DNA: TGTGCCACTGCTTCGGGGTGGCAGGGTAATACTGAAGCTTTCTTT. Protein: CATASGWQGNTEAFF.

This clonotype came up a few times. The chain combines TRBV6-5 with TRBJ2-7, with D uncertain. Trimming took off 6 bases at V and 4 bases at J, with 16 bases between the two ends. This CDR3 is 14 amino acids long. In germline, CDR1 is MNHEY, CDR2 SVGAGI. The CDR3 protein is CASSPTRYRYEQYF. CDR3 coding DNA: TGTGCCAGCAGCCCCACACGGTACAGATACGAGCAGTACTTC.

This chain connects TRBV9 to TRBJ2-2; TRBD2 aligns across 11 bases. The CDR3 length is 15 residues. The V gene's germline CDR1 is SGDLS and CDR2 YYNGEE. V shed 3 bases and J 5 bases; nucleotides not matched to a gene: 3. The CDR3 coding sequence is TGTGCCAGCAGCGCGTGGACTAGCGGGACCGGGGAGCTGTTTTTT. Translated: CASSAWTSGTGELFF. The variable domain in full, completed from reference TRBV9 and TRBJ2-2, reads DSGVTQTPKHLITATGQRVTLRCSPRSGDLSVYWYQQSLDQGLQFLIQYYNGEERAKGNILERFSAQQFPDLHSELNLSSLELGDSALYFCASSAWTSGTGELFFGEGSRLTVL.

This clonotype has a handful of counts. The rearrangement joins TRBV7-3 to TRBJ1-1; TRBD1 aligns across 8 bases. Unmatched junction bases numbered 2, after V lost 2 bases and J lost 3 bases. Germline CDR1 reads SGHTA; CDR2 reads FQGTGA. The CDR3 is 14 amino acids. The CDR3 here is CASSLGTGHTEAFF. In DNA, the CDR3 is TGTGCCAGCAGCTTAGGGACAGGCCACACTGAAGCTTTCTTT. The entire variable domain, with the rest obtained from reference TRBV7-3 and TRBJ1-1, is as follows: GAGVSQTPSNKVTEKGKYVELRCDPISGHTALYWYRQSLGQGPEFLIYFQGTGAADDSGLPNDRFFAVRPEGSVSTLKIQRTERGDSAVYLCASSLGTGHTEAFFGQGTRLTVV.

In this sample, this clonotype turned up a few times. CDR3 protein: CAWSVIAGATYEQYF. The DNA of the CDR3 is TGTGCCTGGAGTGTAATCGCAGGGGCCACCTACGAGCAGTACTTC. The V and J genes are TRBV30 and TRBJ2-7; a weak D match, TRBD1 (6 bases). Looked up from germline, CDR1 is GTSNPN and CDR2 is SVGIG (reference sequence). This CDR3 spans 15 amino acids. Trimming left V 0 bases short and J 2 bases short, with 14 bases between.

The gene calls are TRBV4-3 and TRBJ2-7; possibly TRBD2 for D (6 bases). The CDR3 has 14 amino acids. Germline values: CDR1 LGHNA, CDR2 YSLEER. Trimming shortened V by 0 bases and J by 4 bases, and 10 bases separated the two germline ends. CDR3 sequence (DNA): TGCGCCAGCAGCCAAGATAGGACTACTTACGAGCAGTACTTC. It codes for CASSQDRTTYEQYF.

A remark on this clonotype: Germline and junction disagree at one end, which may indicate a read error. This chain uses TRBV15 with TRBJ2-3; the D gene is possibly TRBD2 (7 bases). CDR1 and CDR2 (germline): LNHNV, YYDKDF (reference sequence). The CDR3 has 15 residues. The CDR3: CAISGYGGLVDTQYF. CDR3 sequence (DNA): TGTGCCATCAGCGGGTACGGGGGGCTTGTAGATACGCAGTATTTT.